This T cell receptor beta chain emerged from a study of human T cells and chemical hapten exposure. Whole-study context: After 6 days, upper back 0.01% DPC patch tests were scored.

Study-wide results and limits: Positively correlated with patch test score were the counts of PT1 expanded TCRs.

TCRdb processed the RACE reads anew with MiXCR; each CDR3 protein has one entry. This table holds 75,000 to 90,000 distinct CDR3 sequences, about a tenth found once. Regarding this clonotype: The antigen remains undetermined. A read error may produce the germline difference seen at one junction end.

This CDR3 is built from 13 residues. Per the germline V gene, CDR1 is SGHRS and CDR2 is YFSETQ. Time point meaning: patch test 1, 2 weeks after DPC sensitization. Treatment here: therapeutic diphenylcyclopropenone sensitization with weekly scalp DPC. Each patch-test visit's blood sample preceded patch application. Non-pregnant alopecia patients aged 18 to 70, suitable for DPC therapy. The source was whole blood, collected in connection with sensitization to the hapten diphenylcyclopropenone (DPC). V gene TRBV5-1 combines with J gene TRBJ2-7, with 7 bases aligning to TRBD1. The sequence was collected from a woman in her forties or fifties with alopecia areata. Some clones in this sample may be carry-over from other donors' samples. CDR3 in DNA: TGCACCAGCAACCGGGACAGCTCCTACGAGCAGTACTTC. Translation: CTSNRDSSYEQYF.